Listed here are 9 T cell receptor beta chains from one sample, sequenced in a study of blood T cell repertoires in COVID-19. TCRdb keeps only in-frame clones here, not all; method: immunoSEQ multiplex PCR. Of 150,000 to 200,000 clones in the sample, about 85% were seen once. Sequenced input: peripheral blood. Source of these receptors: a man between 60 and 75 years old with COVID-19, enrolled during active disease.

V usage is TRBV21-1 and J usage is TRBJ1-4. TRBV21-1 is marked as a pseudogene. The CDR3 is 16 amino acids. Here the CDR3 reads CASSGPGRQTNEKLFF. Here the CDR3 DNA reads TGTGCCAGCAGCGGACCCGGGAGGCAAACTAATGAAAAACTGTTTTTT.

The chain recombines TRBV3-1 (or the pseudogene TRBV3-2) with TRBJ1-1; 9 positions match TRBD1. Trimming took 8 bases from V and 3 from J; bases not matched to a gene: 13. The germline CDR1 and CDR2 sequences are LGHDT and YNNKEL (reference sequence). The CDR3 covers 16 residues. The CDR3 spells CASRGGQGPRDTEAFF. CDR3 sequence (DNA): TGTGCCAGCCGGGGGGGACAGGGACCAAGGGACACTGAAGCTTTCTTT.

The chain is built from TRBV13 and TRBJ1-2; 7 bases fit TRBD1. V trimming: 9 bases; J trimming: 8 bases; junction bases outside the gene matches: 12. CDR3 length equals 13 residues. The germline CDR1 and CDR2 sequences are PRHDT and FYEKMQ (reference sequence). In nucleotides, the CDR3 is TGTGCCAGTGGCTACAGGGGAACTTACGGCTACACCTTC. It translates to CASGYRGTYGYTF.

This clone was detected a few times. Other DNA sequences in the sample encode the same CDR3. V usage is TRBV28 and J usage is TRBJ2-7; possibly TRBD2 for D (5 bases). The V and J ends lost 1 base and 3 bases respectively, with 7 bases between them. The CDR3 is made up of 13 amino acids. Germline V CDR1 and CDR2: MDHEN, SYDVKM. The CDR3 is CASSLSRGYEQYF. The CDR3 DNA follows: TGTGCCAGCAGTTTATCTCGGGGCTACGAGCAGTACTTC.

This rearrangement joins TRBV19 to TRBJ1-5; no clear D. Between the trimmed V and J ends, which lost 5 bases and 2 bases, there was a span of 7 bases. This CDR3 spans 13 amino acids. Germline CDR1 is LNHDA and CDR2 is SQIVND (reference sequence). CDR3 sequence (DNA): TGTGCCAGTAGTCCCAGGCGCAATCAGCCCCAGCATTTT. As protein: CASSPRRNQPQHF.

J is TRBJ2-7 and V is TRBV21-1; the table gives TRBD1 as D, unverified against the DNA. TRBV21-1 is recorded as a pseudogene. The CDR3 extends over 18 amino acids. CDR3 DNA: TGTGCCAGCAGCATGCGCCTTTACCGGGACAGGGGGCCCTACGAGCAGTACTTC. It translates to CASSMRLYRDRGPYEQYF.

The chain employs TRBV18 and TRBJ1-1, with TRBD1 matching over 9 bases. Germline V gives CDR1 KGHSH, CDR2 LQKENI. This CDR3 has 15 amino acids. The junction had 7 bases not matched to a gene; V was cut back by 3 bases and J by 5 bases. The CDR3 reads CASSPATGGETEAFF. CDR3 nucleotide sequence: TGTGCCAGCTCACCCGCTACAGGGGGCGAAACTGAAGCTTTCTTT.

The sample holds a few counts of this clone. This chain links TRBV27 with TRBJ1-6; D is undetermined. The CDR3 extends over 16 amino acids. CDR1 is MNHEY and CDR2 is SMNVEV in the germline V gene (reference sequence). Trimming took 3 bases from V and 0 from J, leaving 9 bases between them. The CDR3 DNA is TGTGCCAGCAGTTTTGGGAGTAGCTCCTATAATTCACCCCTCCACTTT. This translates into CASSFGSSSYNSPLHF.

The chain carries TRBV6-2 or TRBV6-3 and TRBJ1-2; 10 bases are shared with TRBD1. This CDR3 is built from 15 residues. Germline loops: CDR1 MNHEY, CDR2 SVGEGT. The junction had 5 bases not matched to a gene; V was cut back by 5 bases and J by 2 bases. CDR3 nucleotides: TGTGCCAGCAGTATGCCGGGACAGGGGAACTATGGCTACACCTTC. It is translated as CASSMPGQGNYGYTF.